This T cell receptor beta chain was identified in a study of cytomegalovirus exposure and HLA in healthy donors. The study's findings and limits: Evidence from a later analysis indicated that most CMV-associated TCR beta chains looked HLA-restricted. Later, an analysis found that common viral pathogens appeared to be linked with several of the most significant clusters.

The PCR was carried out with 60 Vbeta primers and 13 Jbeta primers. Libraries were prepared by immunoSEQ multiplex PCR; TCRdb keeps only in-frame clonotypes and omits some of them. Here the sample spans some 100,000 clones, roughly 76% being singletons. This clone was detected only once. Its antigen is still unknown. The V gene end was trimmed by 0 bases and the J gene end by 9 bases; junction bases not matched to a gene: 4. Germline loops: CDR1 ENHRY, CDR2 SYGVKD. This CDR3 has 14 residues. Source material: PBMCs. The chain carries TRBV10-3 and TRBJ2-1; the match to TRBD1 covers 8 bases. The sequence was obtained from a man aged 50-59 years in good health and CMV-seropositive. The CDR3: CAISESAGGVEQFF. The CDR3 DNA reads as TGTGCCATCAGTGAGTCGGCAGGGGGCGTTGAGCAGTTCTTC.